One and the same sample provided the 25 T cell receptor beta chains below, sequenced in a study of T-cell reconstitution after alpha-beta-depleted transplantation in children (dated by TCRdb to the mid-2010s). The treatment or condition label for this specimen denotes: allogeneic hematopoietic cell transplantation with graft depleted of TCRalphabeta T cells and CD19 B cells. Libraries came from PCR. Sequencing instrument: Illumina HiSeq 2500. TCR libraries were prepared with molecular barcoding, using unique molecular identifiers to normalize TCRbeta repertoire quantification. The public sequencing data were trimmed at Q25 with fastp and processed into clonotypes with MiXCR by TCRdb, which kept only in-frame beta chains. A single entry per CDR3 protein holds the most common genes and DNA from its merged rows. For this sample the table gives 65,000 to 85,000 distinct CDR3 sequences, of which roughly a tenth were detected only once. Of the sample, around 13% is held by the ten largest clones.

Sequencing used PBMCs, obtained before TCRalphabeta/CD19-depleted stem cell transplant. The receptors here all came from a boy between 5 and 17 years old with acute myeloid leukemia, due to receive a stem cell transplant.

Worth noting for this clonotype: A much larger clone is a single base away; this may be a read error. The chain carries TRBV20-1 and TRBJ2-1; D is possibly TRBD2 (6 bases). Germline CDR1 and CDR2: DFQATT and SNEGSKA (reference sequence). CDR3 length: 15 residues. CDR3 amino acids: CSARGTKNSYNEQLF. As DNA, the CDR3 is TGCAGTGCTAGAGGGACTAAGAACTCCTACAATGAGCAGCTCTTC.

In this sample, this clonotype turned up many times. The chain links TRBV29-1 to TRBJ2-2; no reliable D call. Germline CDR1 reads SQVTM; CDR2 reads ANQGSEA. This CDR3 is built from 13 residues. The ends were cut back, 6 bases at V and 6 bases at J, with 14 bases in the middle. CDR3 coding DNA: TGCAGCGTCCTTACTCGGCTGCCCGGGGAGCTGTTTTTT. Translated: CSVLTRLPGELFF.

Many counts were recorded for this clonotype. The J gene is TRBJ2-4, the V gene TRBV5-1; possible D gene TRBD2, 6 bases. Germline CDR1 and CDR2: SGHRS and YFSETQ. Trimming shortened V by 10 bases and J by 1 base, and 15 bases separated the two germline ends. This CDR3 is 14 amino acids long. The DNA for the CDR3 is TGCGCCCGATACGGGAGTGGTGCCAAAAACATTCAGTACTTC. Its translation is CARYGSGAKNIQYF.

This clonotype appeared many times. This chain's CDR3 is CASSFLAGDLMGTDTQYF. The CDR3 DNA is TGTGCCAGCAGCTTCCTAGCGGGCGACCTGATGGGCACAGATACGCAGTATTTT. V is TRBV11-1 and J is TRBJ2-3; 8 nucleotides match TRBD2. The V and J ends lost 3 bases and 1 base, in that order; junction bases with no gene match: 12. This CDR3 has 18 amino acids. CDR1 and CDR2 from the germline V gene are SGHAT and FQDESV (reference sequence).

This clonotype has only a few counts. This chain uses TRBV21-1 with TRBJ1-6; the table names TRBD1, a call not compared with the DNA. TRBV21-1 is listed as a pseudogene. The CDR3 extends over 14 amino acids. As DNA, the CDR3 is TGTGCCAGCAGCAATCTTAGGGACAGGGGACCCCTCCACTTT. Its protein product is CASSNLRDRGPLHF.

About this clonotype itself: A much larger clone is a single base away; this may be a read error. The V gene is TRBV3-1, the J gene TRBJ1-6; no reliable D call. Trimming cost V 1 base and J 6 bases, with 7 bases left between them. This CDR3 region has 14 residues. CDR1 and CDR2 from the germline V gene are LGHDT and YNNKEL (reference sequence). The CDR3, as DNA: TGTGCCAGCAGCCAAGGTCCGTCTAATTCACCCCTCCACTTT. Translating it yields CASSQGPSNSPLHF.

The chain recombines TRBV7-2 with TRBJ2-3; TRBD2 might be the D (6 bases). CDR3 length: 15 residues. In germline, CDR1 is SGHTA, CDR2 FQGNSA. V was trimmed by 5 bases and J by 4 bases, leaving 16 bases between them. CDR3 DNA: TGTGCCAGCAGCCCTCGGGGGTTATCTTCAGATACGCAGTATTTT. Amino acid sequence: CASSPRGLSSDTQYF.

This clonotype was counted at least ten times. This sequence joins TRBV4-2 and TRBJ2-1, with unresolved D. Germline V gene data show CDR1 as LGHNA and CDR2 as YNFKEQ. The CDR3 runs to 13 residues. Trimming removed 4 bases from V and 10 bases from J, with 14 bases in between. The DNA for the CDR3 is TGTGCCAGCAGCCCCCCTTTTGTCCTCGAGCAGTTCTTC. Its translation is CASSPPFVLEQFF.

The rearrangement links TRBV5-2 to TRBJ1-4. TRBV5-2 is reported as a pseudogene. The CDR3 is 13 amino acids. CDR3 loop: CVSSFGPNEKLFF. CDR3 DNA sequence: TGTGTCAGCAGTTTTGGGCCAAATGAAAAACTGTTTTTT.

At least ten counts were recorded for this clonotype. The DNA for the CDR3 is TGTGCCAGCAGCTTAGTTGGGGCAGAAAGAGGCACCATATATTTT. This gives the protein CASSLVGAERGTIYF. V gene TRBV11-2 combines with J gene TRBJ1-3; D perhaps matches TRBD1 (5 bases). The germline V gene has CDR1 SGHAT and CDR2 FQNNGV. V dropped 1 base and J dropped 9 bases, with 16 bases sitting between them. The CDR3 loop spans 15 amino acids.

This clonotype was recorded a few times. V is TRBV20-1 and J is TRBJ2-4, with 10 bases aligning to TRBD2. Germline-derived CDR1 and CDR2 are DFQATT and SNEGSKA (reference sequence). V was pared by 6 bases and J by 6 bases, with 14 bases of the junction left unmatched. The CDR3 is 16 residues long. In DNA, the CDR3 is TGCAGTGCCTGGAGCCCAGCGGGAGGGCCAGCAAACATTCAGTACTTC. Encoded protein: CSAWSPAGGPANIQYF.

This clonotype has ten or more counts. At one boundary the junction diverges from the germline segment, which might be a read error. The genes are TRBV4-1 and TRBJ1-2; 7 bases are a match to TRBD1. This CDR3 contains 13 residues. The germline V gene has CDR1 MGHRA and CDR2 YSYEKL. CDR3 amino acids: CASSQDPRTGSLF. In DNA form, the CDR3 reads TGCGCCAGCAGCCAAGATCCCCGGACAGGAAGCCTCTTC.

CDR3 bases: TGCGCCAGCAGCCAGAGAGCGGGATGGGTCTACGAGCAGTACTTC. It codes for CASSQRAGWVYEQYF. The J gene is TRBJ2-7, the V gene TRBV4-3; TRBD2 matches 7 bases. Germline CDR1 LGHNA, CDR2 YSLEER. This CDR3 is 15 amino acids long. V lost 3 bases, J lost 3 bases, and 8 bases stayed unmatched.

About this clonotype itself: A much larger clone is a single base away; this may be a read error. The chain recombines TRBV20-1 with TRBJ2-3, with 10 positions matching TRBD2. Germline-derived CDR1 and CDR2 are DFQATT and SNEGSKA (reference sequence). There are 13 residues in the CDR3. CDR3 sequence: CCASLAGADTQYF. The CDR3 DNA reads TGCTGTGCTAGCCTAGCGGGGGCTGATACGCAGTATTTT.

This clonotype was found many times. The chain couples TRBV7-9 to TRBJ2-7, with 13 bases lining up with TRBD2. This CDR3 spans 14 amino acids. Trimming at V came to 1 base and at J to 6 bases, leaving 0 bases not matched to a gene. Germline CDR1 SEHNR, CDR2 FQNEAQ (reference sequence). The CDR3 DNA reads TGTGCCAGCAGCTTAGGGACTAGCGGGAGCGAGCAGTACTTC. Amino acids: CASSLGTSGSEQYF. Looking up the rest from reference TRBV7-9 and TRBJ2-7 gives the full variable domain: DTGVSQNPRHKITKRGQNVTFRCDPISEHNRLYWYRQTLGQGPEFLTYFQNEAQLEKSRLLSDRFSAERPKGSFSTLEIQRTEQGDSAMYLCASSLGTSGSEQYFGPGTRLTVT.

This clonotype was detected ten times or more. The genes are TRBV7-2 and TRBJ2-2; D perhaps matches TRBD2 (6 bases). Trimming left V 1 base short and J 5 bases short, with 11 bases between. CDR1 and CDR2 (germline): SGHTA, FQGNSA. There are 15 residues in the CDR3. Here the CDR3 reads CASSLGGRNTGELFF. CDR3 sequence (DNA): TGTGCCAGCAGCTTAGGAGGGAGGAATACCGGGGAGCTGTTTTTT.

This chain links TRBV7-6 with TRBJ2-1; D unclear. Trimming left V 5 bases short and J 2 bases short, with 10 bases between. The CDR3 is made up of 14 amino acids. Germline V lookup: CDR1 SGHVS, CDR2 FNYEAQ. The CDR3 sequence: CASSPPVTYNEQFF. DNA of the CDR3: TGTGCCAGCAGCCCCCCGGTCACCTACAATGAGCAGTTCTTC. The variable domain in full, completed from reference TRBV7-6 and TRBJ2-1, reads GAGVSQSPRYKVTKRGQDVALRCDPISGHVSLYWYRQALGQGPEFLTYFNYEAQQDKSGLPNDRFSAERPEGSISTLTIQRTEQRDSAMYRCASSPPVTYNEQFFGPGTRLTVL.

This clonotype was observed many times. The chain uses TRBV29-1 and TRBJ2-2; D possibly matches TRBD1 or TRBD2 (5 bases each). V gave up 5 bases and J gave up 3 bases, with 16 bases separating them. CDR1 and CDR2 from the germline V gene are SQVTM and ANQGSEA. The CDR3 is made up of 15 amino acids. CDR3 in DNA: TGCAGCGTTTCGGGGAGCAGGGCGGACACCGGGGAGCTGTTTTTT. Translated, it gives CSVSGSRADTGELFF.

Only a few counts were recorded for this clonotype. J is TRBJ2-7 and V is TRBV7-2; TRBD2 agrees at 15 bases. This CDR3 spans 17 amino acids. The ends lost 1 base at V and 6 bases at J; junction bases unmatched: 7. The V gene's germline CDR1 is SGHTA and CDR2 FQGNSA. The DNA for the CDR3 is TGTGCCAGCAGCTTAGGGACTAGCGGGAGGGCGTTATCCGAGCAGTACTTC. Translating it yields CASSLGTSGRALSEQYF.

This clonotype was detected many times. This chain uses TRBV6-2 or TRBV6-3 with TRBJ1-5; D possibly corresponds to TRBD1 (5 bases). The CDR3 extends over 15 amino acids. Trimming left V 2 bases short and J 1 base short, with 9 bases between. CDR1 and CDR2 (germline): MNHEY, SVGEGT. Here the CDR3 DNA reads TGTGCCAGCAGTTACGGGACCTTCAGCAATCAGCCCCAGCATTTT. Protein sequence: CASSYGTFSNQPQHF.

The table lists this clonotype with many counts. The chain joins TRBV2 to TRBJ2-3; 9 bases match TRBD2. V lost 2 bases and J lost 1; bases outside the gene matches: 1. CDR1 and CDR2 from the germline V gene are SNHLY and FYNNEI. This CDR3 spans 15 amino acids. The CDR3 DNA sequence: TGTGCCAGCAGTGAATTAGCGGGGGGCACAGATACGCAGTATTTT. It yields the protein CASSELAGGTDTQYF.

A few counts support this clonotype. This chain connects TRBV18 to TRBJ1-1, with 10 bases matching TRBD1. Trimming cost V 3 bases and J 7 bases; bases outside gene matches: 5. The CDR3 is 14 residues long. Looked up from germline, CDR1 is KGHSH and CDR2 is LQKENI. This chain's CDR3 is CASSPGQGMGEAFF. The DNA of the CDR3 is TGTGCCAGCTCACCGGGACAGGGGATGGGTGAAGCTTTCTTT.

This clonotype showed up many times. J is TRBJ1-6 and V is TRBV25-1; maybe TRBD1 (5 bases). The CDR3 extends over 14 amino acids. V lost 6 bases and J lost 3, with 9 bases in between. CDR1 is MGHDK and CDR2 is SYGVNS in the germline V gene. The CDR3 region is CASRTDNYNSPLHF. The CDR3 DNA follows: TGTGCCAGCAGGACGGACAACTATAATTCACCCCTCCACTTT.

This clonotype was recorded at least ten times. V gene TRBV19 combines with J gene TRBJ1-1, with D perhaps matching TRBD1 (5 bases). This CDR3 has 17 amino acids. Germline CDR1 LNHDA, CDR2 SQIVND (reference sequence). Trimming pared 5 bases from V and 4 bases from J, leaving 23 bases between. CDR3 sequence (DNA): TGTGCCAGTAGTGGCCAAACGACAGAGCCCTTCACCACTGAAGCTTTCTTT. Its translation is CASSGQTTEPFTTEAFF.

This clonotype was counted at least ten times. This chain connects TRBV9 to TRBJ1-2; D call uncertain. CDR1 is SGDLS, CDR2 YYNGEE, per germline. The CDR3 totals 15 residues. Trimming removed 4 bases from V and 6 bases from J, with 19 bases in between. CDR3: CASSSPGRGDNGYTF. The CDR3 nucleotides read TGTGCCAGCAGCTCCCCCGGTCGGGGTGATAATGGCTACACCTTC.